These T cell receptor beta chains were read from a single sample in a study of T cell changes during pregnancy in multiple sclerosis. TCRdb keeps only in-frame clones here, not all; method: immunoSEQ multiplex PCR. The sample shows about 60,000 clones, roughly nine tenths of them seen only once. Sequenced here: CD4+ T cells from peripheral blood mononuclear cells, sampled in the first trimester of pregnancy. Receptor source: a female donor with multiple sclerosis, enrolled in a pregnancy study. CDR3s include the opening cysteine and the closing phenylalanine or tryptophan. The order of the fields is V gene, D gene, clone size, J gene, CDR3 DNA, CDR3 protein. A D gene is named only where the DNA matches it firmly. For some rows the clone size is stated as once, few or many, or as a class when expanded; others skip it.

v_call: TRBV7-6; d_call: NA; clone_size: NA; j_call: TRBJ2-7; cdr3_nt: TGTGCCAGCAGCTTAGACGAGGGTCCCTACGAGCAGTACTTC; cdr3_aa: CASSLDEGPYEQYF
v_call: TRBV4-1; d_call: NA; clone_size: NA; j_call: TRBJ2-3; cdr3_nt: TGCGCCAGCAGCCAAGCCGGCACAGATACGCAGTATTTT; cdr3_aa: CASSQAGTDTQYF
v_call: TRBV19; d_call: NA; clone_size: NA; j_call: TRBJ1-5; cdr3_nt: TGTGCCAGTAGTATTCCGACAGGTCATAGCAATCAGCCCCAGCATTTT; cdr3_aa: CASSIPTGHSNQPQHF
v_call: TRBV6-5; d_call: TRBD1; clone_size: NA; j_call: TRBJ1-1; cdr3_nt: TGTGCCAGCAGTTCCAATCAGGGGGCGCATACTTTCTTT; cdr3_aa: CASSSNQGAHTFF
v_call: TRBV7-3; d_call: NA; clone_size: NA; j_call: TRBJ2-7; cdr3_nt: TGTGCCAGCAGCTTATCAAGAGATTACGAGCAGTACTTC; cdr3_aa: CASSLSRDYEQYF
v_call: TRBV6-5; d_call: NA; clone_size: NA; j_call: TRBJ1-1; cdr3_nt: TGTGCCAGCAGTTACGAGTTGAACACTGAAGCTTTCTTT; cdr3_aa: CASSYELNTEAFF
v_call: TRBV20-1; d_call: NA; clone_size: NA; j_call: TRBJ1-1; cdr3_nt: TGCAGTGCTATTAAGAGCACTGAAGCTTTCTTT; cdr3_aa: CSAIKSTEAFF
v_call: TRBV1; d_call: NA; clone_size: NA; j_call: TRBJ1-4; cdr3_nt: TGCACCAGCAGCCAAGAGTTGTCCCGGGACAGGGCAACTAATGAAAAACTGTTTTTT; cdr3_aa: CTSSQELSRDRATNEKLFF
v_call: TRBV7-3; d_call: TRBD2; clone_size: once; j_call: TRBJ2-7; cdr3_nt: TGTGCCAGCAGCTTAAAGTCTAGCGGGGCCTACGAGCAGTACTTC; cdr3_aa: CASSLKSSGAYEQYF
v_call: TRBV13; d_call: TRBD1; clone_size: NA; j_call: TRBJ1-1; cdr3_nt: TGTGCCAGCAGTAGGAGGGGGCTTCAGACTGAAGCTTTCTTT; cdr3_aa: CASSRRGLQTEAFF
v_call: TRBV6-1; d_call: TRBD2; clone_size: NA; j_call: TRBJ2-3; cdr3_nt: TGTGCCAGCAGTGCCGGGGCCCAGCGGGGGTCAATCACAGATACGCAGTATTTT; cdr3_aa: CASSAGAQRGSITDTQYF
v_call: TRBV13; d_call: NA; clone_size: NA; j_call: TRBJ1-3; cdr3_nt: TGTGCCAGCAGCTCGTTCAGGGGTAGCTCTGGAAACACCATATATTTT; cdr3_aa: CASSSFRGSSGNTIYF
v_call: TRBV10-1; d_call: TRBD1; clone_size: once; j_call: TRBJ1-5; cdr3_nt: TGCGCCAGCAGTGAGGTGGGACAGCTTTATAGCAATCAGCCCCAGCATTTT; cdr3_aa: CASSEVGQLYSNQPQHF
v_call: TRBV27; d_call: NA; clone_size: NA; j_call: TRBJ1-1; cdr3_nt: TGTGCCAGCCGACAGCTAAACACTGAAGCTTTCTTT; cdr3_aa: CASRQLNTEAFF
v_call: TRBV27; d_call: NA; clone_size: NA; j_call: TRBJ1-5; cdr3_nt: TGTGCCAGCAGTTTCGACATCAATCAGCCCCAGCATTTT; cdr3_aa: CASSFDINQPQHF
v_call: TRBV11-3; d_call: TRBD1; clone_size: NA; j_call: TRBJ1-1; cdr3_nt: TGTGCCAGCAGCTACAAAGGGGGCAACACTGAAGCTTTCTTT; cdr3_aa: CASSYKGGNTEAFF
v_call: TRBV5-6; d_call: TRBD1; clone_size: NA; j_call: TRBJ1-5; cdr3_nt: TGTGCCAGCAGCCAAGGGGACAGGCGAAGACTTAGCAATCAGCCCCAGCATTTT; cdr3_aa: CASSQGDRRRLSNQPQHF
v_call: TRBV9; d_call: NA; clone_size: once; j_call: TRBJ2-3; cdr3_nt: TGTGCCAGCAGCGTTCTCACACAGACAGATACGCAGTATTTT; cdr3_aa: CASSVLTQTDTQYF
v_call: TRBV27; d_call: NA; clone_size: NA; j_call: TRBJ1-6; cdr3_nt: TGTGCCAGCAGTTGGGCAGGGAAGAATTCACCCCTCCACTTT; cdr3_aa: CASSWAGKNSPLHF
v_call: TRBV7-3; d_call: NA; clone_size: NA; j_call: TRBJ1-1; cdr3_nt: TGTGCCAGCGGCCGGACAGAGAACACTGAAGCTTTCTTT; cdr3_aa: CASGRTENTEAFF
v_call: TRBV19; d_call: NA; clone_size: once; j_call: TRBJ2-2; cdr3_nt: TGTGCCAGTAGTATGAGGCAGGGTAGCGGGGAGCTGTTTTTT; cdr3_aa: CASSMRQGSGELFF
v_call: TRBV6-5; d_call: NA; clone_size: NA; j_call: TRBJ1-1; cdr3_nt: TGTGCCAGCAGTTACGGCAGGAAGAACACTGAAGCTTTCTTT; cdr3_aa: CASSYGRKNTEAFF
v_call: TRBV5-4; d_call: TRBD1; clone_size: NA; j_call: TRBJ2-3; cdr3_nt: TGTGCCAGCAGCTCAGGGGGAAGGGGCACAGATACGCAGTATTTT; cdr3_aa: CASSSGGRGTDTQYF
v_call: TRBV25-1; d_call: NA; clone_size: few; j_call: TRBJ2-2; cdr3_nt: TGTGCCAGCAGCGGACTAACCTCGAACACCGGGGAGCTGTTTTTT; cdr3_aa: CASSGLTSNTGELFF
v_call: TRBV27; d_call: TRBD1; clone_size: NA; j_call: TRBJ1-1; cdr3_nt: TGTGCCAGCAACGGACAGGGGAGGACTGAAGCTTTCTTT; cdr3_aa: CASNGQGRTEAFF